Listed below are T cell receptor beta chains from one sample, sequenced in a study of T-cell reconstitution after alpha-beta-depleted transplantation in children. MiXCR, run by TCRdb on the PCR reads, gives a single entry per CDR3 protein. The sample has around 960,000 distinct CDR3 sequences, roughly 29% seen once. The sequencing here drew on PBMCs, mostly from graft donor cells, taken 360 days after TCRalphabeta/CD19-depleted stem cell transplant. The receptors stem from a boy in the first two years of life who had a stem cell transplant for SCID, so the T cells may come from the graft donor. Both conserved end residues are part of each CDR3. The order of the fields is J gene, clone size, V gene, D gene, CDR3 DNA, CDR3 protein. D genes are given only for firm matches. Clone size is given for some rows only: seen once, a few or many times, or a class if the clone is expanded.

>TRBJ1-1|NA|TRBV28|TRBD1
TGTGCCAGCGGGATACCGGACCGACAGGGGGGATCGACTGAAGCTTTCTTT
CASGIPDRQGGSTEAFF
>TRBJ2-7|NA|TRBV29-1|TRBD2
TGCAGCGTCGACCCGGGGGGGCGGCAGTACTTC
CSVDPGGRQYF
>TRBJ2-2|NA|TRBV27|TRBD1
TGTGCCAGCAGTTTTCCAAAACAGGGGGCGTACCCCGGGGAGCTGTTTTTT
CASSFPKQGAYPGELFF
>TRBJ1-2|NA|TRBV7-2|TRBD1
TGTGCCAGCACTCAGGGACAGCAATATGGCTACACCTTC
CASTQGQQYGYTF
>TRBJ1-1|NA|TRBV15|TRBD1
TGTGCCACCAGCAGATGGGACAGGGGCGGCACTGAAGCTTTCTTT
CATSRWDRGGTEAFF
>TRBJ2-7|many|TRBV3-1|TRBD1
TGTGCCAGCACCCGACAGGGGGTCTACGAGCAGTACTTC
CASTRQGVYEQYF
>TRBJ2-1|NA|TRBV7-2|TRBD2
TGTGCCAGCAGCTTACAGCGGGGGTGGGAGCAGTTCTTC
CASSLQRGWEQFF
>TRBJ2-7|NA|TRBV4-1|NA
TGCGCCAGCAGCCAAGGTATGGCCAGCTACGAGCAGTACTTC
CASSQGMASYEQYF
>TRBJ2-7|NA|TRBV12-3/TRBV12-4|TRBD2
TGTGCCAGCAGTTTATGGGGTAGCGGGGGACTCTACGAGCAGTACTTC
CASSLWGSGGLYEQYF
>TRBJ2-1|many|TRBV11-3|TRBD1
TGTGCCAGCAGCTCGACAGGGGGCCGCTACAATGAGCAGTTCTTC
CASSSTGGRYNEQFF
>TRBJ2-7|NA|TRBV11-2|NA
TGTGCCAGCAGCTTAGGTTACACACAATCCTACGAGCAGTACTTC
CASSLGYTQSYEQYF
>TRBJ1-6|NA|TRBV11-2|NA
TGTGCCAGCAGCCACGGCGCATCTCTTTCGGATTCACCCCTCCACTTT
CASSHGASLSDSPLHF
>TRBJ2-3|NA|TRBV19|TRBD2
TGTGCCAGTAGTATTAGCGGGGGGTTCTTCACAGATACGCAGTATTTT
CASSISGGFFTDTQYF
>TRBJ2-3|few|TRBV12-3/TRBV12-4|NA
TGTGCCAGCAGTCCCGACTACCACAGCACAGATACGCAGTATTTT
CASSPDYHSTDTQYF
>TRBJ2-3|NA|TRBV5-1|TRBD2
TGCGCCAGCAGCTTGGGGGCTAGCGGGGGGGCCGCAGATACGCAGTATTTT
CASSLGASGGAADTQYF
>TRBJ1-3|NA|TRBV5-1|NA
TGCGCCAGCAGCCGGATGACACGGTCCACCATATATTTT
CASSRMTRSTIYF
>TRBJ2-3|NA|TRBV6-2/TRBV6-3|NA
TGTGCCAGCACGCCGTTTAGCGGACGCAGCACAGATACGCAGTATTTT
CASTPFSGRSTDTQYF
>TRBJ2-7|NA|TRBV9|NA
TGTGCCAGCAGCGTAGATGGGGGAATCCCCTACGAGCAGTACTTC
CASSVDGGIPYEQYF